These 8 T cell receptor beta chains were all obtained from the same sample, sequenced in a study of T cell repertoires in cytomegalovirus infection. Each CDR3 protein is one row after TCRdb ran MiXCR on the reads. The sample includes fewer than 1,000,000 distinct CDR3 sequences, roughly 30% of them seen just once. What these receptors recognize is not known. This sample comprised cultured CD8+ T cells from PBMCs, obtained from culture after CMV antigen stimulation. Source of these receptors: a human donor in good health (CMV status not recorded). Some clones in this sample may be carry-over from other donors' samples.

The chain carries TRBV10-3 and TRBJ1-4; D is possibly TRBD1 (6 bases). Germline-derived CDR1 and CDR2 are ENHRY and SYGVKD. The CDR3 length is 15 residues. Trimming removed 8 bases from V and 3 bases from J, with 16 bases in between. DNA for the CDR3: TGTGCCATCCGAGAGAAGACAGGATCTAATGAAAAACTGTTTTTT. Its translation: CAIREKTGSNEKLFF.

This clonotype has a count of ten or more. V gene TRBV7-2 combines with J gene TRBJ2-2, with 9 nucleotides matching TRBD1. This CDR3 has 12 residues. Trimming removed 9 bases from V and 7 bases from J; junction bases left unmatched: 3. Germline V gene sequence: CDR1 SGHTA, CDR2 FQGNSA. CDR3 DNA: TGTGCCAGACAGGGGGCGCACGGGGAGCTGTTTTTT. The encoded protein is CARQGAHGELFF.

On this clonotype: A junction end diverges from the germline sequence, so it may reflect a read error. V is TRBV9 and J is TRBJ2-3, with a weak D call TRBD2 (6 bases). The CDR3 has 16 residues. Germline loops: CDR1 SGDLS, CDR2 YYNGEE. In DNA form, the CDR3 reads TGCGCCAGCAGCGCAGGCCTTGGGGGGAACACAGATACGCAGTATTTT. Residues: CASSAGLGGNTDTQYF. The variable domain in full, completed from reference TRBV9 and TRBJ2-3, reads DSGVTQTPKHLITATGQRVTLRCSPRSGDLSVYWYQQSLDQGLQFLIQYYNGEERAKGNILERFSAQQFPDLHSELNLSSLELGDSALYFCASSAGLGGNTDTQYFGPGTRLTVL.

This clonotype was seen more than once but under ten times. This rearrangement joins TRBV25-1 to TRBJ2-7; 10 bases line up with TRBD1. The CDR3 loop spans 17 amino acids. Germline assignment: CDR1 MGHDK and CDR2 SYGVNS. Trimming removed 0 bases from V and 3 bases from J; junction bases left unmatched: 8. The DNA for the CDR3 is TGTGCCAGCAGTGAATATTTTAGTGGGACAGGGGACTACGAGCAGTACTTC. Translation: CASSEYFSGTGDYEQYF.

J is TRBJ1-1 and V is TRBV7-8; D remains unclear. The CDR3 totals 14 residues. V lost 0 bases to trimming and J lost 8 bases, with 13 bases between them. Germline V gives CDR1 SGHVS, CDR2 FQNEAQ. The CDR3, as DNA: TGTGCCAGCAGCTTAGCGGGGAGAGTTAGGGAAGCTTTCTTT. Its protein product is CASSLAGRVREAFF.

This chain uses TRBV6-1 with TRBJ1-5; TRBD1 is a possible D gene (5 bases). The CDR3 has 16 amino acids. V lost 0 bases and J 4 bases, leaving 13 bases between the germline ends. The germline gives CDR1 MNHNS, CDR2 SASEGT. This chain's CDR3 is CASSEAVEGANQPQHF. In DNA, the CDR3 is TGTGCCAGCAGTGAAGCGGTAGAAGGGGCAAATCAGCCCCAGCATTTT.

V and J are TRBV12-3 or TRBV12-4 and TRBJ1-2; no definite D call. The CDR3 is 16 amino acids. Trimming took off 2 bases at V and 5 bases at J, with 18 bases between the two ends. CDR3 DNA: TGTGCCAGCAGTTTAAAGTTACAGCTACCTCGATATGGCTACACCTTC. Translating gives CASSLKLQLPRYGYTF.

This clonotype has more than one count but fewer than ten. This chain joins TRBV12-3 or TRBV12-4 and TRBJ2-7; D is perhaps TRBD2 (5 bases). Between the trimmed V and J ends, which lost 5 bases and 3 bases, there was a span of 14 bases. The CDR3 has 14 residues. CDR3 sequence reads: CASSPLLGNYEQYF. CDR3 DNA: TGTGCCAGCAGTCCCTTACTAGGCAACTACGAGCAGTACTTC.